The clone carrying this T cell receptor beta chain was detected a few times. Its antigen is currently unknown. Using its own MiXCR run on the 5' RACE reads, TCRdb lists one record per CDR3 protein. The repertoire holds about 160,000 distinct CDR3 sequences, around 43% seen once, with roughly 15% in the top ten. This CDR3 has 15 residues. Germline CDR1 KGHSH, CDR2 LQKENI. V shed 6 bases and J 6 bases; nucleotides not matched to a gene: 14. The sample comes from a study of CD8 T cells in ankylosing spondylitis. Study-level results: Several of the motif variants were reported before in synovial fluid and blood from reactive arthritis.

Sequenced sample: synovial fluid, either unsorted or a sorted T cell fraction (not recorded which). The genes are TRBV18 and TRBJ2-7; 7 nucleotides agree with TRBD1. The TCR sequence derives from a male donor with ankylosing spondylitis. The CDR3: CASSPRDRVYGEQYF. The CDR3 nucleotides read TGTGCCAGCTCTCCGAGAGACAGGGTTTACGGCGAGCAGTACTTC.